These 19 T cell receptor beta chains originate from one sample sequenced in a study of blood T cell repertoires in COVID-19. Repertoires were generated with immunoSEQ multiplex PCR, while TCRdb's copy carries only in-frame clones and drops some. Counted here are some 270,000 clones, about four fifths occurring once; the ten biggest clones make up 3.4%. Sequencing input: PBMCs or T cells enriched from blood (not recorded which). These receptor sequences come from a man aged 50 or older who had recovered from COVID-19.

The chain combines TRBV7-9 with TRBJ2-4; unclear D gene. The CDR3 sequence is 16 residues long. Germline lookup yields CDR1 SEHNR and CDR2 FQNEAQ (reference sequence). Trimming removed 1 base from V and 0 bases from J, with 10 bases in between. The CDR3 bases are TGTGCCAGCAGCTTAGTCTCACCAGGAGCCAAAAACATTCAGTACTTC. It encodes CASSLVSPGAKNIQYF.

This CDR3 is CASSRTSSSYEQYF. CDR3 nucleotides: TGTGCCAGCAGTCGGACTAGTAGCTCCTACGAGCAGTACTTC. The V and J genes are TRBV6-5 and TRBJ2-7; the match to TRBD2 covers 7 bases. The V gene's germline CDR1 is MNHEY and CDR2 SVGAGI. V lost 5 bases, J lost 0 bases, and 4 bases stayed unmatched. This CDR3 has 14 residues.

The V gene is TRBV3-1 (or the pseudogene TRBV3-2), the J gene TRBJ1-3; TRBD1 matches at 7 bases. The germline gives CDR1 LGHDT, CDR2 YNNKEL (reference sequence). The CDR3 runs to 16 residues. Trimming took 1 base from V and 0 from J; bases not matched to a gene: 3. The CDR3, as DNA: TGTGCCAGCAGCCAAGGGGGGACAGCCTCTGGAAACACCATATATTTT. Protein sequence: CASSQGGTASGNTIYF.

This clone was counted a single time. This chain connects TRBV18 to TRBJ1-3, with 7 nucleotides matching TRBD1. This CDR3 is 15 amino acids long. Germline V gene sequence: CDR1 KGHSH, CDR2 LQKENI. Trimming removed 0 bases from V and 5 bases from J; junction bases left unmatched: 4. The CDR3 protein is CASSPPGQYRNTIYF. The CDR3 DNA sequence: TGTGCCAGCTCACCACCGGGACAGTACCGAAACACCATATATTTT.

The V call is TRBV28, the J call TRBJ1-4; 8 nucleotides match TRBD1. The CDR3 consists of 15 residues. Germline-derived CDR1 and CDR2 are MDHEN and SYDVKM. The ends lost 5 bases at V and 8 bases at J; junction bases unmatched: 10. CDR3 loop: CASSPGQGPLEKLFF. Written as DNA, the CDR3 is TGTGCCAGCAGTCCCGGACAGGGTCCGTTAGAAAAACTGTTTTTT.

This chain links TRBV5-1 with TRBJ2-6; no reliable D call. The length of the CDR3 is 14 residues. Germline values: CDR1 SGHRS, CDR2 YFSETQ. The V and J ends lost 4 bases and 1 base respectively, with 6 bases between them. CDR3 coding DNA: TGCGCCAGCAGCCCTACGTCTGGGGCCAACGTCCTGACTTTC. This codes for CASSPTSGANVLTF.

This clone was counted a few times. V usage is TRBV4-2 and J usage is TRBJ1-2; possibly TRBD1 for D (5 bases). The V end was cut by 4 bases, the J end by 4 bases, with 19 bases between. Germline V CDR1 and CDR2: LGHNA, YNFKEQ. The CDR3 covers 16 residues. CDR3 sequence: CASSPRGSGSSYGYTF. As DNA, the CDR3 is TGTGCCAGCAGCCCCCGGGGGTCAGGATCTTCCTATGGCTACACCTTC.

The count of this clone is one. This rearrangement joins TRBV2 to TRBJ2-3, with 14 bases that match TRBD2. The CDR3 runs to 17 residues. The germline gives CDR1 SNHLY, CDR2 FYNNEI. V lost 0 bases and J lost 5; bases outside the gene matches: 4. Here the CDR3 reads CASSEAEGLAGGDTQYF. The DNA of the CDR3 is TGTGCCAGCAGTGAAGCTGAAGGACTAGCGGGAGGAGATACGCAGTATTTT.

The chain recombines TRBV19 with TRBJ2-3; the D gene is possibly TRBD2 (5 bases). Trimming removed 2 bases at V and 2 bases at J, with 11 bases between. Germline V CDR1 and CDR2: LNHDA, SQIVND (reference sequence). This CDR3 has 15 residues. Written as DNA, the CDR3 is TGTGCCAGTAGTATACAAGGAGGAGACACAGATACGCAGTATTTT. This translates into CASSIQGGDTDTQYF. The whole variable domain, remainder taken from reference TRBV19 and TRBJ2-3, is DGGITQSPKYLFRKEGQNVTLSCEQNLNHDAMYWYRQDPGQGLRLIYYSQIVNDFQKGDIAEGYSVSREKKESFPLTVTSAQKNPTAFYLCASSIQGGDTDTQYFGPGTRLTVL.

This sequence joins TRBV6-1 and TRBJ1-1; the D is unclear. CDR3 size: 14 residues. CDR1 is MNHNS and CDR2 is SASEGT in the germline V gene. With 1 base removed from V and 1 base from J, the gap between germline ends came to 7 bases. CDR3: CASSEGQENTEAFF. As DNA, the CDR3 is TGTGCCAGCAGTGAAGGACAAGAGAACACTGAAGCTTTCTTT.

The chain carries TRBV9 and TRBJ2-2, with 12 bases fitting TRBD2. With 4 bases clipped from V and 7 bases from J, the junction kept 5 bases outside the gene matches. This CDR3 has 15 residues. Looked up from germline, CDR1 is SGDLS and CDR2 is YYNGEE. The CDR3 reads CASSPQTSGSGELFF. CDR3 sequence (DNA): TGTGCCAGCAGCCCTCAGACTAGCGGGAGCGGGGAGCTGTTTTTT.

The genes are TRBV2 and TRBJ1-6; 7 nucleotides agree with TRBD1. The germline gives CDR1 SNHLY, CDR2 FYNNEI. The CDR3 is 15 amino acids. V shed 6 bases and J 4 bases; nucleotides not matched to a gene: 6. CDR3 DNA sequence: TGTGCCAGCAGCGGACAGGTTCTTTATAATTCACCCCTCCACTTT. This gives the protein CASSGQVLYNSPLHF.

CDR3 loop: CASSLTGGPSNQPQHF. CDR3 DNA: TGTGCCAGCTCACTTACCGGGGGTCCTAGCAATCAGCCCCAGCATTTT. The chain combines TRBV18 with TRBJ1-5; the D gene is possibly TRBD1 (5 bases). Germline values: CDR1 KGHSH, CDR2 LQKENI. The CDR3 contains 16 residues. V lost 4 bases and J 0 bases, leaving 13 bases between the germline ends.

The count of this clone is one. The gene calls are TRBV10-1 and TRBJ2-1; possible D gene TRBD2, 5 bases. Germline V CDR1 and CDR2: WNHNN, SYGVQD (reference sequence). Trimming took off 6 bases at V and 7 bases at J, with 13 bases between the two ends. The CDR3 sequence is 13 residues long. CDR3 residues: CASSRVSGNEQFF. CDR3 bases: TGCGCCAGCAGCCGAGTCTCGGGGAATGAGCAGTTCTTC.

The chain couples TRBV5-3 to TRBJ1-5, with TRBD1 matching over 7 bases. TRBV5-3 is given ORF status, its function remaining uncertain. J gave up 5 bases and V 1 base, and 18 bases lay outside the gene matches. This CDR3 region has 19 residues. CDR3 DNA: TGTGCCAGAAGCTTGAGGGGGCCACCTCACCCAATTACGTATCAGCCCCAGCATTTT. Its translation: CARSLRGPPHPITYQPQHF.

V is TRBV5-1 and J is TRBJ2-7, with 9 positions matching TRBD1. V trimming: 4 bases; J trimming: 2 bases; junction bases outside the gene matches: 7. The CDR3 sequence is 15 residues long. The V gene's germline CDR1 is SGHRS and CDR2 YFSETQ. CDR3 nucleotides: TGCGCCAGCAGCCCTGGGACAGGGCTAGCCTACGAGCAGTACTTC. Residues: CASSPGTGLAYEQYF.

This chain uses TRBV18 with TRBJ2-1; 10 nucleotides agree with TRBD2. The CDR3 is 16 residues long. The V and J ends lost 3 bases and 2 bases, in that order; junction bases with no gene match: 4. Per germline, CDR1 KGHSH and CDR2 LQKENI. The DNA for the CDR3 is TGTGCCAGCTCACCCCGGACTAGCGGACCCTACAATGAGCAGTTCTTC. Its protein is CASSPRTSGPYNEQFF.

The chain recombines TRBV6-2 or TRBV6-3 with TRBJ1-2; D unresolved. Germline V gene data show CDR1 as MNHEY and CDR2 as SVGEGT. V lost 2 bases and J lost 3, with 10 bases in between. This CDR3 has 14 residues. The CDR3 here is CASSYNSLYYGYTF. The CDR3 DNA follows: TGTGCCAGCAGTTACAACAGCTTATACTATGGCTACACCTTC.

J is TRBJ1-4 and V is TRBV3-1 (or the pseudogene TRBV3-2), with D unresolved. The CDR3 spans 14 residues. The V gene lost 4 bases and the J gene lost 7 bases, with 13 bases spanning the gap. CDR1 is LGHDT, CDR2 YNNKEL, per germline (reference sequence). CDR3 in amino acids: CASSRKGGGEKLFF. CDR3 nucleotide sequence: TGTGCCAGCAGCCGGAAAGGAGGAGGTGAAAAACTGTTTTTT.